These T cell receptor beta chains were read from a single sample in a study of OX40 agonist ivuxolimab in advanced cancers. TCRdb's copy holds only in-frame clones and misses some; the assay was immunoSEQ multiplex PCR. Counted here are 85,000 to 100,000 clones, approximately 93% occurring once; the ten biggest clones make up 0.18%. The material sequenced was CD4+ or CD8+ T cells sorted from blood, taken in a trial of the OX40 agonist ivuxolimab. The receptors shown here come from an adult with an advanced solid tumor such as melanoma, head and neck, liver or kidney cancer. Each CDR3 is given with its conserved first and last residue. Clone size is stated in some rows and not others, as once, few, many or a class when expanded.

CDR3 protein: CASSQVGGPGTDTQYF
clone size: NA
J gene: TRBJ2-3
CDR3 length: 16
V gene: TRBV4-1

CDR3 protein: CASSGRDRDLYEQYF
clone size: NA
J gene: TRBJ2-7
CDR3 length: 15
V gene: TRBV6-1

CDR3 protein: CASSTGTSGSIVYF
clone size: NA
J gene: TRBJ2-7
CDR3 length: 14
V gene: TRBV4-2

CDR3 protein: CAWSRTVYGYTF
clone size: NA
J gene: TRBJ1-2
CDR3 length: 12
V gene: TRBV30

CDR3 protein: CASSLDRGNNQPQHF
clone size: NA
J gene: TRBJ1-5
CDR3 length: 15
V gene: TRBV7-2

CDR3 protein: CAWTPRGSWDQRYEQYF
clone size: NA
J gene: TRBJ2-7
CDR3 length: 17
V gene: TRBV30

CDR3 protein: CASSQGGQTQYF
clone size: NA
J gene: TRBJ2-5
CDR3 length: 12
V gene: TRBV7-8

CDR3 protein: CSVELGTEFYGYTF
clone size: NA
J gene: TRBJ1-2
CDR3 length: 14
V gene: TRBV29-1

CDR3 protein: CASSMGQGIGIQYF
clone size: NA
J gene: TRBJ2-4
CDR3 length: 14
V gene: TRBV19

CDR3 protein: CASSPRTGANTEAFF
clone size: NA
J gene: TRBJ1-1
CDR3 length: 15
V gene: TRBV4-1

CDR3 protein: CASRSRLAGRYEQYF
clone size: NA
J gene: TRBJ2-7
CDR3 length: 15
V gene: TRBV6-5

CDR3 protein: CASSSGGRGTGELFF
clone size: NA
J gene: TRBJ2-2
CDR3 length: 15
V gene: TRBV5-4

CDR3 protein: CASSRKGQGNQPQHF
clone size: NA
J gene: TRBJ1-5
CDR3 length: 15
V gene: TRBV7-9

CDR3 protein: CASSPDNLREQYF
clone size: NA
J gene: TRBJ2-7
CDR3 length: 13
V gene: TRBV18

CDR3 protein: CASSPPLGSGSFNEQFF
clone size: NA
J gene: TRBJ2-1
CDR3 length: 17
V gene: TRBV18

CDR3 protein: CASSQGTVPYGYTF
clone size: NA
J gene: TRBJ1-2
CDR3 length: 14
V gene: TRBV4-1

CDR3 protein: CASSGGRSGRTGELFF
clone size: once
J gene: TRBJ2-2
CDR3 length: 16
V gene: TRBV11-3

CDR3 protein: CASSYSGRLGTDTQYF
clone size: NA
J gene: TRBJ2-3
CDR3 length: 16
V gene: TRBV6-5

CDR3 protein: CASSRRWPTLGTLRNEQFF
clone size: NA
J gene: TRBJ2-1
CDR3 length: 19
V gene: TRBV5-4

CDR3 protein: CASSVGSGGPDTQYF
clone size: NA
J gene: TRBJ2-3
CDR3 length: 15
V gene: TRBV9

CDR3 protein: CASSYSTGGDYGYTF
clone size: NA
J gene: TRBJ1-2
CDR3 length: 15
V gene: TRBV6-5

CDR3 protein: CASSSTGHLNTIYF
clone size: NA
J gene: TRBJ1-3
CDR3 length: 14
V gene: TRBV18

CDR3 protein: CASSGRDRYNEQFF
clone size: NA
J gene: TRBJ2-1
CDR3 length: 14
V gene: TRBV5-1

CDR3 protein: CASGTDYGYTF
clone size: NA
J gene: TRBJ1-2
CDR3 length: 11
V gene: TRBV7-3

CDR3 protein: CASSIMGQAENEQYF
clone size: NA
J gene: TRBJ2-7
CDR3 length: 15
V gene: TRBV19

CDR3 protein: CASSPRLSDEQFF
clone size: once
J gene: TRBJ2-1
CDR3 length: 13
V gene: TRBV27

CDR3 protein: CASSFLALGETQYF
clone size: NA
J gene: TRBJ2-5
CDR3 length: 14
V gene: TRBV2

CDR3 protein: CASSAANPPLVNEQFF
clone size: NA
J gene: TRBJ2-1
CDR3 length: 16
V gene: TRBV9

CDR3 protein: CASHSRGSYNEQFF
clone size: NA
J gene: TRBJ2-1
CDR3 length: 14
V gene: TRBV19

CDR3 protein: CASSLAGSQETQYF
clone size: NA
J gene: TRBJ2-5
CDR3 length: 14
V gene: TRBV7-2

CDR3 protein: CASSLASGGYNEQFF
clone size: NA
J gene: TRBJ2-1
CDR3 length: 15
V gene: TRBV5-1

CDR3 protein: CASSENWRDQPQHF
clone size: NA
J gene: TRBJ1-5
CDR3 length: 14
V gene: TRBV6-1

CDR3 protein: CASSEDLPRQETQYF
clone size: NA
J gene: TRBJ2-5
CDR3 length: 15
V gene: TRBV2

CDR3 protein: CASRLGRGESPLHF
clone size: NA
J gene: TRBJ1-6
CDR3 length: 14
V gene: TRBV2

CDR3 protein: CASSSASTANYGYTF
clone size: NA
J gene: TRBJ1-2
CDR3 length: 15
V gene: TRBV27

CDR3 protein: CAISEFGIGGNTIYF
clone size: NA
J gene: TRBJ1-3
CDR3 length: 15
V gene: TRBV10-3

CDR3 protein: CASSPTWTSGVHIQYF
clone size: NA
J gene: TRBJ2-4
CDR3 length: 16
V gene: TRBV28

CDR3 protein: CASSWGELAGVESGEQYF
clone size: few
J gene: TRBJ2-7
CDR3 length: 18
V gene: TRBV5-4

CDR3 protein: CASSLGPGGEKLFF
clone size: NA
J gene: TRBJ1-4
CDR3 length: 14
V gene: TRBV7-2

CDR3 protein: CASSHDLAGGREQYF
clone size: NA
J gene: TRBJ2-5
CDR3 length: 15
V gene: TRBV11-2